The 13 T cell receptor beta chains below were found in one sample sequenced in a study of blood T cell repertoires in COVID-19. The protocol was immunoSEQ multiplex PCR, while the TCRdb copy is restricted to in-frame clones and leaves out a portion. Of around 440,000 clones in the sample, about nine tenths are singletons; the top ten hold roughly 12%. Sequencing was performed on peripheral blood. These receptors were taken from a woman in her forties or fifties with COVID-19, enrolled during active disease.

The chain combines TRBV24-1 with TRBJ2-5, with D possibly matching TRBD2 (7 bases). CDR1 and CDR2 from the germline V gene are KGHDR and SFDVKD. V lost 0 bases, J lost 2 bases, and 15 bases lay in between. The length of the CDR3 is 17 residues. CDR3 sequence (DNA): TGTGCCACCAGTGATTTGAACGTGGCGGGGGCACAAGAGACCCAGTACTTC. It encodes CATSDLNVAGAQETQYF.

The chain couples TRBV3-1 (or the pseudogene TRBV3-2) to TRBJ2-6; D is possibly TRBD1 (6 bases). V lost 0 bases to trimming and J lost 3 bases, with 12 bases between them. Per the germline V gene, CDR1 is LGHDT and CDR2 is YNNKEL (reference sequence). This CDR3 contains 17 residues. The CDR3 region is CASSQETGVVGANVLTF. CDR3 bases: TGTGCCAGCAGCCAAGAGACAGGTGTGGTTGGGGCCAACGTCCTGACTTTC.

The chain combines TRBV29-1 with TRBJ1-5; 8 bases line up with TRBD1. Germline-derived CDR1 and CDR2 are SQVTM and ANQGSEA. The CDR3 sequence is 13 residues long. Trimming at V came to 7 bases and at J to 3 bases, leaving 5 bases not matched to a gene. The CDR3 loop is CSARTGFNQPQHF. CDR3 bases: TGCAGCGCACGGACAGGGTTCAATCAGCCCCAGCATTTT.

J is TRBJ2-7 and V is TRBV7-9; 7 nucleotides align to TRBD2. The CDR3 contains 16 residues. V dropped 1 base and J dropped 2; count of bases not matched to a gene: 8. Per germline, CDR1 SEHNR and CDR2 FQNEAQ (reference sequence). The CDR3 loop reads CASSLVGGGNPYEQYF. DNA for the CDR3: TGTGCCAGCAGCTTAGTCGGCGGGGGAAACCCCTACGAGCAGTACTTC. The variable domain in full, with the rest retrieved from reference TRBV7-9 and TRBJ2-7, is DTGVSQNPRHKITKRGQNVTFRCDPISEHNRLYWYRQTLGQGPEFLTYFQNEAQLEKSRLLSDRFSAERPKGSFSTLEIQRTEQGDSAMYLCASSLVGGGNPYEQYFGPGTRLTVT.

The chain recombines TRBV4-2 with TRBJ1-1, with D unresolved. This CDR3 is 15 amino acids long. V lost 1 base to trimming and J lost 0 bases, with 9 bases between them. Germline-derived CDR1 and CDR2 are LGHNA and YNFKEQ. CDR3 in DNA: TGTGCCAGCAGCCAAGCACGGCGGATGAACACTGAAGCTTTCTTT. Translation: CASSQARRMNTEAFF.

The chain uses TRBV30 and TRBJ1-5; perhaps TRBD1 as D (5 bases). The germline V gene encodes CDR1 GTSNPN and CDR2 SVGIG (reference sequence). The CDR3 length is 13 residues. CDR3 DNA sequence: TGTGCATCTTCCCGGGGGGGTGGCCAGCCCCAGCATTTT. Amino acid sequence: CASSRGGGQPQHF. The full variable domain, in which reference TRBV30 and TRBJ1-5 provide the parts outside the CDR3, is SQTIHQWPATLVQPVGSPLSLECTVEGTSNPNLYWYRQAAGRGLQLLFYSVGIGQISSEVPQNLSASRPQDRQFILSSKKLLLSDSGFYLCASSRGGGQPQHFGDGTRLSIL.

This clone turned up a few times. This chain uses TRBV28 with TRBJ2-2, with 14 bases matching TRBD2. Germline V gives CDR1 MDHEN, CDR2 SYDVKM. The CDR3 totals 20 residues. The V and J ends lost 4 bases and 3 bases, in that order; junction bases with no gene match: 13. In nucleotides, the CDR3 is TGTGCCAGCAGTTCCTCGACACCGGGACTAGCGGGGGCATACACCGGGGAGCTGTTTTTT. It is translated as CASSSSTPGLAGAYTGELFF.

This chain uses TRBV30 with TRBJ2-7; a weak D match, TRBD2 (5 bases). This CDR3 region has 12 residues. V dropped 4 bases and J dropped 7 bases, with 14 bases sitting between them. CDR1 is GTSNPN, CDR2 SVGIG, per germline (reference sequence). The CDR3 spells CAWNPGSYEQYF. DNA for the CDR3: TGTGCCTGGAATCCGGGGTCGTATGAGCAGTACTTC. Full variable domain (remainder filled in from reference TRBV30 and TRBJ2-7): SQTIHQWPATLVQPVGSPLSLECTVEGTSNPNLYWYRQAAGRGLQLLFYSVGIGQISSEVPQNLSASRPQDRQFILSSKKLLLSDSGFYLCAWNPGSYEQYFGPGTRLTVT.

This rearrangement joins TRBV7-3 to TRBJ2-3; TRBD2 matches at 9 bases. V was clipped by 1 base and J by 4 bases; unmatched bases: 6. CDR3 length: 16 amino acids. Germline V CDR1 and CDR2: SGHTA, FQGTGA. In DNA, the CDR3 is TGTGCCAGCAGCTTAAGGAGCGGGGGGCCATCAGATACGCAGTATTTT. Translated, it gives CASSLRSGGPSDTQYF.

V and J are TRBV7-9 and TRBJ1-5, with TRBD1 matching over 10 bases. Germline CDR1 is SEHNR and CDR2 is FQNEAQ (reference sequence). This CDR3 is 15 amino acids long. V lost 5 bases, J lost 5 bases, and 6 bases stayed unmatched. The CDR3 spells CASSRGTGVDQPQHF. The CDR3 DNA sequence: TGTGCCAGCAGCCGTGGGACAGGGGTTGATCAGCCCCAGCATTTT. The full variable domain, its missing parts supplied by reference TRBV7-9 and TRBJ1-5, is DTGVSQNPRHKITKRGQNVTFRCDPISEHNRLYWYRQTLGQGPEFLTYFQNEAQLEKSRLLSDRFSAERPKGSFSTLEIQRTEQGDSAMYLCASSRGTGVDQPQHFGDGTRLSIL.

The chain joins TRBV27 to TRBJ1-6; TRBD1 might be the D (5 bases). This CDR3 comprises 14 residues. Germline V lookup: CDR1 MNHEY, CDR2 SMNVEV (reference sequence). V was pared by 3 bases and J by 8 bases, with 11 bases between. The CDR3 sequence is CASSFGGMYSPLHF. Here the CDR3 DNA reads TGTGCCAGCAGTTTTGGGGGGATGTATTCACCCCTCCACTTT.

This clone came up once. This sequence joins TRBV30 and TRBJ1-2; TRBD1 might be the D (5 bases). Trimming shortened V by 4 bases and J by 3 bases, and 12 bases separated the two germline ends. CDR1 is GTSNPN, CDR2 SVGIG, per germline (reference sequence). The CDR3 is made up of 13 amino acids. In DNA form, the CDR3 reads TGTGCCTGGAAGTTATTCAGGGACTATGGCTACACCTTC. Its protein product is CAWKLFRDYGYTF.

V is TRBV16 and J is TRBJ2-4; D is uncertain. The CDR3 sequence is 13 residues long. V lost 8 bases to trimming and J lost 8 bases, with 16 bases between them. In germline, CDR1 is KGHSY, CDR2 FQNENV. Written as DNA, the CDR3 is TGTGCCAGCCGATGGTCCCCTCAGGACATTCAGTACTTC. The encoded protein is CASRWSPQDIQYF.